A single sample is the source of the 21 T cell receptor beta chains below, sequenced in a study of blood T cell repertoires in COVID-19. Libraries were prepared by immunoSEQ multiplex PCR; TCRdb keeps only in-frame clonotypes and omits some of them. The sample lists 100,000 to 150,000 clones, around nine tenths occurring once. The sequenced sample was peripheral blood. The receptor set was obtained from a woman aged 80 or over with acute or convalescent COVID-19.

The chain has TRBV11-2 and TRBJ2-1; TRBD2 matches 12 bases. This CDR3 is 14 amino acids long. Losses at the gene ends were 5 bases for V and 7 bases for J; bases not matched to a gene: 3. CDR1 SGHAT and CDR2 FQNNGV come from the germline V gene. The CDR3 nucleotides read TGTGCCAGCAGCCCTAGCGGGGGGGTTAATGAGCAGTTCTTC. This codes for CASSPSGGVNEQFF. The variable domain in full, with the rest retrieved from reference TRBV11-2 and TRBJ2-1, is EAGVAQSPRYKIIEKRQSVAFWCNPISGHATLYWYQQILGQGPKLLIQFQNNGVVDDSQLPKDRFSAERLKGVDSTLKIQPAKLEDSAVYLCASSPSGGVNEQFFGPGTRLTVL.

The chain uses TRBV6-1 and TRBJ1-6; 7 bases line up with TRBD1. Germline values: CDR1 MNHNS, CDR2 SASEGT. CDR3 length: 17 amino acids. V gave up 0 bases and J gave up 8 bases; unmatched junction bases: 10. The CDR3 DNA sequence: TGTGCCAGCAGTGAAGCCCTAGGGGGCAGGAGTCATTCACCCCTCCACTTT. It translates to CASSEALGGRSHSPLHF.

This chain links TRBV5-1 with TRBJ2-2; D might be TRBD2 (5 bases). The CDR3 loop spans 15 amino acids. V was shortened by 4 bases and J by 0 bases, with 10 bases between the two germline ends. Germline CDR1 is SGHRS and CDR2 is YFSETQ. The CDR3 here is CASSALAANTGELFF. CDR3 bases: TGCGCCAGCAGCGCTCTAGCTGCGAACACCGGGGAGCTGTTTTTT.

For the CDR3, the DNA is TGTGCCAGCTCACCTCGACACACAGATACGCAGTATTTT. Translated: CASSPRHTDTQYF. The V gene is TRBV18, the J gene TRBJ2-3; D not certain. CDR3 size: 13 residues. CDR1 and CDR2 from the germline V gene are KGHSH and LQKENI. Trimming shortened V by 3 bases and J by 2 bases, and 6 bases separated the two germline ends.

V is TRBV4-2 and J is TRBJ1-2, with 9 bases identical to TRBD1. Trimming removed 0 bases from V and 14 bases from J; junction bases left unmatched: 4. The CDR3 runs to 12 residues. Germline CDR1 and CDR2: LGHNA and YNFKEQ. For the CDR3, the DNA is TGTGCCAGCAGCCAAGATTTACAGGGGGCGACCTTC. Translation gives CASSQDLQGATF.

CDR3 DNA sequence: TGTGCCAGCAGTTTTCTCCCTAGTAACGTCTACGAGCAGTACTTC. The encoded protein is CASSFLPSNVYEQYF. The gene calls are TRBV28 and TRBJ2-7; D remains unclear. This CDR3 has 15 amino acids. The germline CDR1 and CDR2 sequences are MDHEN and SYDVKM. The V end lost 3 bases, the J end lost 3 bases, and 15 bases lay between the germline ends.

The V and J genes are TRBV5-1 and TRBJ2-7, with no clear D. The CDR3 has 13 residues. V shed 1 base and J shed 0 bases, with 5 bases lying between them. CDR1 SGHRS and CDR2 YFSETQ come from the germline V gene. The CDR3 DNA follows: TGCGCCAGCAGCTTGACGAGCTCCTACGAGCAGTACTTC. It specifies CASSLTSSYEQYF. Filled out from reference TRBV5-1 and TRBJ2-7, the complete variable domain reads KAGVTQTPRYLIKTRGQQVTLSCSPISGHRSVSWYQQTPGQGLQFLFEYFSETQRNKGNFPGRFSGRQFSNSRSEMNVSTLELGDSALYLCASSLTSSYEQYFGPGTRLTVT.

This clone was observed once. J is TRBJ2-3 and V is TRBV19; 9 bases line up with TRBD1. Trimming at V came to 5 bases and at J to 6 bases, leaving 3 bases not matched to a gene. In germline, CDR1 is LNHDA, CDR2 SQIVND (reference sequence). The CDR3 extends over 13 amino acids. The CDR3 loop is CASSYRGQDTQYF. In DNA, the CDR3 is TGTGCCAGTAGTTACAGGGGGCAGGATACGCAGTATTTT.

Points on this clone: No DNA is shown, since the ends of the CDR3 on it are uncertain; the CDR3 is the one TCRdb lists. J is TRBJ1-1 and V is TRBV9. Ends included, the CDR3 has 15 residues. Germline V gives CDR1 SGDLS, CDR2 YYNGEE. The CDR3 here is CASSPFGSGNTEAFF.

A single count supports this clone. The chain carries TRBV9 and TRBJ2-7; 7 nucleotides match TRBD2. The CDR3 is made up of 15 amino acids. Trimming at V came to 8 bases and at J to 0 bases, leaving 11 bases not matched to a gene. Germline V gives CDR1 SGDLS, CDR2 YYNGEE. CDR3 sequence reads: CASGNAGEGSYEQYF. The CDR3 DNA reads as TGTGCCAGTGGAAATGCGGGGGAAGGCTCCTACGAGCAGTACTTC.

The V and J genes are TRBV18 and TRBJ2-7, with 7 nucleotides matching TRBD1. Losses at the gene ends were 2 bases for V and 0 bases for J; bases not matched to a gene: 1. Germline V gene sequence: CDR1 KGHSH, CDR2 LQKENI. CDR3 size: 14 residues. The CDR3 coding sequence is TGTGCCAGCTCACCAGGACAGGACTCCTACGAGCAGTACTTC. It yields the protein CASSPGQDSYEQYF.

The chain recombines TRBV7-2 with TRBJ2-2, with D possibly being TRBD2 (6 bases). This CDR3 has 16 residues. Germline V gives CDR1 SGHTA, CDR2 FQGNSA. Trimming cost V 8 bases and J 0 bases, with 16 bases left between them. The DNA of the CDR3 is TGTGCCAGCCGAACGTTTGGGGGGACGAACACCGGGGAGCTGTTTTTT. The encoded protein is CASRTFGGTNTGELFF.

This clone showed up just once. V gene TRBV28 combines with J gene TRBJ2-7; TRBD1 matches 11 bases. Germline V CDR1 and CDR2: MDHEN, SYDVKM. The CDR3 contains 15 residues. J gave up 5 bases and V 5 bases, and 8 bases lay outside the gene matches. The DNA of the CDR3 is TGTGCCAGCAGTCCGAGGACAGGGGGCTACCACGAGCAGTACTTC. This sequence encodes CASSPRTGGYHEQYF.

This clone was found a few times. The J gene is TRBJ2-5, the V gene TRBV10-3; D is uncertain. Trimming removed 6 bases at V and 5 bases at J, with 19 bases between. The CDR3 totals 15 residues. In germline, CDR1 is ENHRY, CDR2 SYGVKD. CDR3 coding DNA: TGTGCCATCAGAAGTTCGGCAGCGTCCGGGGAGACCCAGTACTTC. This codes for CAIRSSAASGETQYF.

The chain carries TRBV2 and TRBJ2-7; 9 bases match TRBD1. Germline lookup yields CDR1 SNHLY and CDR2 FYNNEI. V gave up 5 bases and J gave up 2 bases; unmatched junction bases: 4. The CDR3 has 14 residues. CDR3 amino acids: CASSKDRGTYEQYF. CDR3 nucleotide sequence: TGTGCCAGCAGTAAGGACAGGGGAACCTACGAGCAGTACTTC.

V is TRBV18 and J is TRBJ1-1; TRBD1 agrees at 9 bases. The J segment lost 4 bases and the V segment lost 3 bases, leaving 15 bases of the junction unmatched. This CDR3 is 18 amino acids long. Germline V gene data show CDR1 as KGHSH and CDR2 as LQKENI. In nucleotides, the CDR3 is TGTGCCAGCTCACCGACCAGACAGGGGGTGGGGCAGGGCACTGAAGCTTTCTTT. It is translated as CASSPTRQGVGQGTEAFF.

The chain carries TRBV5-4 and TRBJ2-7; 10 nucleotides align to TRBD1. V lost 2 bases and J lost 3; bases outside the gene matches: 5. The CDR3 contains 15 residues. Looked up from germline, CDR1 is SGHNT and CDR2 is YYREEE (reference sequence). DNA of the CDR3: TGTGCCAGCAGCTTTGGTGGGACAGGGGTCTACGAGCAGTACTTC. Protein sequence: CASSFGGTGVYEQYF.

This rearrangement joins TRBV24-1 to TRBJ1-1; 10 bases are a match to TRBD1. The junction had 2 bases not matched to a gene; V was cut back by 4 bases and J by 7 bases. This CDR3 has 13 residues. Germline V gene sequence: CDR1 KGHDR, CDR2 SFDVKD. In nucleotides, the CDR3 is TGTGCCACCAGTGAGGGACAGGGGATTGAAGCTTTCTTT. This encodes CATSEGQGIEAFF.

This clone was found a few times. The V gene is TRBV4-2, the J gene TRBJ2-5; the match to TRBD2 covers 11 bases. Losses at the gene ends were 4 bases for V and 2 bases for J; bases not matched to a gene: 9. CDR3 length: 17 amino acids. Germline CDR1 reads LGHNA; CDR2 reads YNFKEQ. CDR3 in DNA: TGTGCCAGCAGCCGACCCGGGACTAGCGGATTGCAAGAGACCCAGTACTTC. Its protein is CASSRPGTSGLQETQYF.

The chain recombines TRBV3-1 (or the pseudogene TRBV3-2) with TRBJ1-2; TRBD1 agrees at 8 bases. V trimming: 6 bases; J trimming: 4 bases; junction bases outside the gene matches: 4. This CDR3 region has 13 residues. In germline, CDR1 is LGHDT, CDR2 YNNKEL (reference sequence). CDR3 DNA sequence: TGTGCCAGCAGTAAGACAGGGGTCTATGGCTACACCTTC. Translating gives CASSKTGVYGYTF.

Here the CDR3 DNA reads TGCGCCAGCAGCTTAGGGGCAGACCTGTACAATGAGCAGTTCTTC. Protein sequence: CASSLGADLYNEQFF. This chain uses TRBV5-1 with TRBJ2-1; D possibly corresponds to TRBD1 (5 bases). Looked up from germline, CDR1 is SGHRS and CDR2 is YFSETQ. The CDR3 length is 15 residues. V was trimmed by 2 bases and J by 4 bases, leaving 13 bases between them.